Sequencing of this T cell receptor (beta chain) was carried out in a study of Graves' ophthalmopathy and Graves' hyperthyroidism. Study-wide background: Peripheral blood sampling preceded any treatment and occurred at initial diagnosis.

Findings and caveats of the study: Sensitivity reached approximately 89% and specificity 81.08% for a 13-signature model separating ophthalmopathy from stable hyperthyroidism. It was with approximately 70% sensitivity and about 72% specificity that the model predicted ophthalmopathy progression.

Patients newly diagnosed with hyperthyroidism, under 2 months' duration, were aged 18 to 65, the study reports. This clonotype was found many times. What it recognizes is unknown. Per germline, CDR1 SGHTA and CDR2 FQGNSA. This CDR3 has 13 amino acids. V lost 0 bases, J lost 7 bases, and 6 bases lay in between. The study amplified TCR beta CDR3 regions using RNA transcripts. HTBI primers were used in a first-round RT-PCR, which preceded a second-round multiplex PCR. One entry per CDR3 protein, called by TCRdb with MiXCR from the multiplex PCR reads. The sample has 400,000 to 450,000 distinct CDR3 sequences; 20% to 25% are singletons.

This clonotype was obtained from a woman aged 18-35 years with stable Graves' hyperthyroidism. The chain is built from TRBV7-2 and TRBJ2-2; possibly TRBD1 for D (5 bases). Sequencing input: peripheral blood. The DNA of the CDR3 is TGTGCCAGCAGCTTAGCGGGGCGCGGGGAGCTGTTTTTT. Protein sequence: CASSLAGRGELFF.